A selection of T cell receptor beta chains follows, all from one sample in a study of OX40 agonist ivuxolimab in advanced cancers. Produced via immunoSEQ multiplex PCR; TCRdb's table is partial and in-frame only. The data hold 80,000 to 85,000 clones, with about 88% observed a single time. The source material was CD4+ or CD8+ T cells sorted from blood, sampled in a trial of the OX40 agonist ivuxolimab. The receptors were sampled from an adult with an advanced solid tumor such as melanoma, head and neck, liver or kidney cancer. The CDR3 runs from the conserved cysteine through the conserved F or W. The D gene is left open where the match is weak. Some rows have no size entry. The others give once, few or many, or a class for an expanded clone.

D	V	size	J	DNA	CDR3
-	TRBV27	-	TRBJ1-5	TGTGCCAGCAGACCGGGGGTAAGCAATCAGCCCCAGCATTTT	CASRPGVSNQPQHF
TRBD1	TRBV18	-	TRBJ2-1	TGTGCCAGCTCACCACCGGTAGGACAGGGGGCCCACAATGAGCAGTTCTTC	CASSPPVGQGAHNEQFF
-	TRBV2	-	TRBJ2-1	TGTGCCAGCGCTAACCATGGGGAAATTAGGGATGAGCAGTTCTTC	CASANHGEIRDEQFF
-	TRBV27	-	TRBJ1-5	TGTGCCAGCAGTCCCGCAGGGATTAGCAATCAGCCCCAGCATTTT	CASSPAGISNQPQHF
TRBD1	TRBV9	-	TRBJ2-7	TGTGCCAGCAGCGTAGATCACAGGGGTAACTACGAGCAGTACTTC	CASSVDHRGNYEQYF
-	TRBV6-6	-	TRBJ2-7	TGTGCCAGCAGTTACGACGGGACGACCTACGAGCAGTACTTC	CASSYDGTTYEQYF
-	TRBV6-1	once	TRBJ1-5	TGTGCCAGCATCCTGGGTAAACCCACGAGTCAGCCCCAGCATTTT	CASILGKPTSQPQHF
-	TRBV27	-	TRBJ2-6	TGTGCCAGCAGTTTCACTGGGGCCAACGTCCTGACTTTC	CASSFTGANVLTF
-	TRBV7-9	-	TRBJ2-5	TGTGCCAGCAGCTTAGTTTCTGGGCTCGGGTTGTGGTACCAAGAGACCCAGTACTTC	CASSLVSGLGLWYQETQYF
-	TRBV28	-	TRBJ1-5	TGTGCCAGCAGTCGCGGTGGAGGACAGCCCCAGCATTTT	CASSRGGGQPQHF
-	TRBV7-2	-	TRBJ1-3	TGTGCCAGCAGCCATTTCCCCGGTGCTTCTGGAAACACCATATATTTT	CASSHFPGASGNTIYF
-	TRBV19	once	TRBJ1-4	TGTGCCAGTAGTATAGATCTCCGACGGATGAGAGCAACTAATGAAAAACTGTTTTTT	CASSIDLRRMRATNEKLFF
TRBD1	TRBV6-6	-	TRBJ1-5	TGTGCCAGCAGTAGACCGGACAGGTCTAGCAATCAGCCCCAGCATTTT	CASSRPDRSSNQPQHF
-	TRBV27	-	TRBJ1-5	TGTGCCAGCTGGAACGGGGGGGCAGGTCAGCCCCAGCATTTT	CASWNGGAGQPQHF
TRBD2	TRBV30	-	TRBJ2-7	TGTGCCTGGAGTGTACTAGCGGGAGGGCCCTACGAGCAGTACTTC	CAWSVLAGGPYEQYF
-	TRBV15	-	TRBJ1-6	TGTGCCACCAGCAGAGATTCCGGTTCACCCCTCCACTTT	CATSRDSGSPLHF
TRBD2	TRBV7-9	-	TRBJ2-3	TGTGCCAGCAGCATCGGGAGGGGGACAGATACGCAGTATTTT	CASSIGRGTDTQYF
TRBD1	TRBV7-9	few	TRBJ1-6	TGTGCCAGCAGCTTCTCGGACAGGGGGATTTCACCCCTCCACTTT	CASSFSDRGISPLHF
TRBD2	TRBV9	-	TRBJ2-5	TGTGCCAGCAGCGCCGGGACTACGCAAGAGACCCAGTACTTC	CASSAGTTQETQYF
TRBD2	TRBV7-9	once	TRBJ2-2	TGTGCCAGCAGCTTAGGACTAGCGGGTACAGGAGGGGAGCTGTTTTTT	CASSLGLAGTGGELFF
TRBD2	TRBV5-1	-	TRBJ2-7	TGCGCCAGCAGCTTGCTAGGGGCGGGAGGCAGGACCTACGAGCAGTACTTC	CASSLLGAGGRTYEQYF
-	TRBV9	-	TRBJ1-3	TGTGCCAGCAGCGTAGGTACAACTGGAAACACCATATATTTT	CASSVGTTGNTIYF
-	TRBV27	-	TRBJ1-4	TGTGCCAGCAATACCCTCGGTGGGAGGAATGAAAAACTGTTTTTT	CASNTLGGRNEKLFF
TRBD2	TRBV28	-	TRBJ2-7	TGTGCCAGCAGTCTCTCCTGGGGACTAGCGGGGATTAGGCAGTACTTC	CASSLSWGLAGIRQYF
TRBD1	TRBV5-1	-	TRBJ1-6	TGCGCCAGCAGCTTGCGATCAGGGGGCCAGGGGAAGTCACCCCTCCACTTT	CASSLRSGGQGKSPLHF
-	TRBV4-1	-	TRBJ1-5	TGCGCCAGCAGCCTAGGATTCCAGGGAGGAGGCAATCAGCCCCAGCATTTT	CASSLGFQGGGNQPQHF
-	TRBV25-1	-	TRBJ2-1	TGTGCCAGCAGTGAATACGACAGGTACAATGAGCAGTTCTTC	CASSEYDRYNEQFF
-	TRBV7-2	-	TRBJ2-3	TGTGCCAGCAGCCGGACAGCGGGGCACACAGATACGCAGTATTTT	CASSRTAGHTDTQYF
TRBD2	TRBV19	once	TRBJ2-3	TGTGCCAGTAGTATCTACGGGGGGGCCCCAGATACGCAGTATTTT	CASSIYGGAPDTQYF
-	TRBV6-5	-	TRBJ2-1	TGTGCCAGCAGTACCGACAGATACAATGAGCAGTTCTTC	CASSTDRYNEQFF
TRBD1	TRBV7-8	-	TRBJ1-2	TGTGCCAGCAGCTTATTGACAGGGCCCTATGGCTACACCTTC	CASSLLTGPYGYTF
TRBD1	TRBV6-4	-	TRBJ2-1	TGTGCCAGCAGTGACTCAGGGGGACAGGGATACAATGAGCAGTTCTTC	CASSDSGGQGYNEQFF
TRBD1	TRBV7-9	-	TRBJ2-2	TGTGCCAGCAGCCCCCTCAGGGGGCACACCGGGGAGCTGTTTTTT	CASSPLRGHTGELFF
TRBD2	TRBV11-2	-	TRBJ2-1	TGTGCCAGCAGCGTAGGACTAGCGGATCGGCAGTTCTTC	CASSVGLADRQFF
TRBD2	TRBV2	-	TRBJ2-2	TGTGCCAGCAGTTTTTCGGGGGGCACCGGGGAGCTGTTTTTT	CASSFSGGTGELFF
-	TRBV28	-	TRBJ2-4	TGTGCCAGCAGTTCCCAACACGTAGCCAAAAACATTCAGTACTTC	CASSSQHVAKNIQYF
-	TRBV28	-	TRBJ2-7	TGTGCCAGCAGTTTTTTCTTGGGGACCCTCGACTACGAGCAGTACTTC	CASSFFLGTLDYEQYF
TRBD1	TRBV5-6	-	TRBJ1-4	TGTGCCAGCAGCTCCTCCGGGACAGGGGATGAAAAACTGTTTTTT	CASSSSGTGDEKLFF
-	TRBV11-2	-	TRBJ1-1	TGTGCCAGCAGCTCCACCCTCGGGGCCACTGAAGCTTTCTTT	CASSSTLGATEAFF
TRBD1	TRBV2	-	TRBJ2-2	TGTGCCAGCGGAGACAGGGGGCCGCTCGGGGAGCTGTTTTTT	CASGDRGPLGELFF
TRBD1	TRBV5-8	-	TRBJ2-7	TGTGCCAGCAGCGTCTTTAGGACAGGGTACAGCTCCTACGAGCAGTACTTC	CASSVFRTGYSSYEQYF
-	TRBV28	-	TRBJ1-4	TGTGCCAGCAGCAAACTCGAAGGGGGAGGAGAAAAACTGTTTTTT	CASSKLEGGGEKLFF